This T cell receptor (beta chain) was sequenced in a study of cytomegalovirus exposure and HLA in healthy donors. Study-level points and caveats: Evidence from a later analysis indicated that most CMV-associated TCR beta chains looked HLA-restricted.

Amplification used 60 Vbeta primers and 13 Jbeta primers. The method was immunoSEQ multiplex PCR; TCRdb's version includes in-frame clones alone and lacks a portion of them. This sample carries around 150,000 clones, around 73% of them seen once, and the ten largest clones take approximately 1.5%. A remark on this clone: What it binds is unknown.

There are 14 residues in the CDR3. The V gene lost 5 bases and the J gene lost 0 bases, with 11 bases spanning the gap. The germline gives CDR1 GTSNPN, CDR2 SVGIG (reference sequence). This TCR was sampled from a male donor in good health and CMV-seronegative. The specimen sequenced was PBMCs. This sequence joins TRBV30 and TRBJ1-3, with a possible D match to TRBD1 (6 bases). CDR3 sequence (DNA): TGTGCCTGGGGGACACCGGACTCTGGAAACACCATATATTTT. It codes for CAWGTPDSGNTIYF.